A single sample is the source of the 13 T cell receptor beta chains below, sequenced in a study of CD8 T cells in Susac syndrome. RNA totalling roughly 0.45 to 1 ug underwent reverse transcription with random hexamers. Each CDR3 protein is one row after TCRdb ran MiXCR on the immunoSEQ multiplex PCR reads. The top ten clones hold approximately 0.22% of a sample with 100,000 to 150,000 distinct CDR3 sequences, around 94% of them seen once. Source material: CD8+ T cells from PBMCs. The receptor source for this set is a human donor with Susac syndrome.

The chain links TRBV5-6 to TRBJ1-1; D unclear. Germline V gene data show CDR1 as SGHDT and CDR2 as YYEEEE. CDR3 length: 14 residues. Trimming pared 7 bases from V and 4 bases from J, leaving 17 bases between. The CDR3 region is CASSTDLYGTEAFF. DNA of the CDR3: TGTGCCAGCTCTACGGACCTTTACGGCACTGAAGCTTTCTTT.

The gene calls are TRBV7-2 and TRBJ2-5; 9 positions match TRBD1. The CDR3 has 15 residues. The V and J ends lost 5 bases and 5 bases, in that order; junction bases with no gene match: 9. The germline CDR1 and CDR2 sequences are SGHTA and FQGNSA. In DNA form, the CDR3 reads TGTGCCAGCAGCCCCGGACAGGGGAGGGGCGAGACCCAGTACTTC. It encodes CASSPGQGRGETQYF.

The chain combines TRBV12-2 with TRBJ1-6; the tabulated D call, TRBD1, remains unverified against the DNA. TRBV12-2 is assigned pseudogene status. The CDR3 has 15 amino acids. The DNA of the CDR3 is TGTGCAAGTCGCGGCCGGGACAGCCATAATTCACCCCTCCACTTT. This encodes CASRGRDSHNSPLHF.

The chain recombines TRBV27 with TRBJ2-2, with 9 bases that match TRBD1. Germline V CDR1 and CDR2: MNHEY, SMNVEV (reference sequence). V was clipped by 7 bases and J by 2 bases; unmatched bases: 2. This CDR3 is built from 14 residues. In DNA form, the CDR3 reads TGTGCCAGCACGGACAGGGGAAACACCGGGGAGCTGTTTTTT. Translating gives CASTDRGNTGELFF.

CDR3 sequence: CASSSTQSKSYTF. Here the CDR3 DNA reads TGTGCCAGCAGCTCGACGCAAAGTAAGAGCTACACCTTC. V is TRBV7-9 and J is TRBJ1-2; D not certain. V was cut by 4 bases and J by 9 bases, with 15 bases left in between. This CDR3 contains 13 residues. Germline V gene lookup returns CDR1 SEHNR and CDR2 FQNEAQ (reference sequence).

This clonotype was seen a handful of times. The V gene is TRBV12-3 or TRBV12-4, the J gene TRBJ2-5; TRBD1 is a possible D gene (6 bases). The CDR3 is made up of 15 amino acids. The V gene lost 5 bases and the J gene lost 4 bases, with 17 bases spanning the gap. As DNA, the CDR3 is TGTGCCAGCAGTCCACCACGGGACATCGGAGAGACCCAGTACTTC. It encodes CASSPPRDIGETQYF.

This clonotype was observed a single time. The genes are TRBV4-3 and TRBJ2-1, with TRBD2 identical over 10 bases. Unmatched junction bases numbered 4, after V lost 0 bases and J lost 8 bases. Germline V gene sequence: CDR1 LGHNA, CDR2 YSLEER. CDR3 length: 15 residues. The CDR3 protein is CASSQDTSGTDEQFF. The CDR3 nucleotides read TGCGCCAGCAGCCAAGACACTAGCGGGACTGATGAGCAGTTCTTC.

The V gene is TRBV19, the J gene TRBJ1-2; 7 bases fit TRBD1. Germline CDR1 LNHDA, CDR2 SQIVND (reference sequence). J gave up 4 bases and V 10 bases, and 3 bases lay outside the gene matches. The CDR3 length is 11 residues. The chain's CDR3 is CATGQRYGYTF. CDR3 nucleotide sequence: TGTGCCACGGGACAGCGCTATGGCTACACCTTC.

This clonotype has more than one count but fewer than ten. CDR3 region: CASSPTGNTEAFF. As DNA, the CDR3 is TGTGCCAGCAGCCCCACAGGGAACACTGAAGCTTTCTTT. The V gene is TRBV5-6, the J gene TRBJ1-1; a possible D gene is TRBD1 (5 bases). The CDR3 runs to 13 residues. CDR1 is SGHDT, CDR2 YYEEEE, per germline. V was cut by 4 bases and J by 1 base, with 8 bases left in between.

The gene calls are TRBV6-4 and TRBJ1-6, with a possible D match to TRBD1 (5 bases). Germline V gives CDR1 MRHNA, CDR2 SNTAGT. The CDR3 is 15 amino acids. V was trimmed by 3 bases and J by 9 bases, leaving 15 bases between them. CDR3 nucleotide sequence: TGTGCCAGCAGTGAAGCGGCAGGGTCGGGTTCACCCCTCCACTTT. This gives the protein CASSEAAGSGSPLHF.

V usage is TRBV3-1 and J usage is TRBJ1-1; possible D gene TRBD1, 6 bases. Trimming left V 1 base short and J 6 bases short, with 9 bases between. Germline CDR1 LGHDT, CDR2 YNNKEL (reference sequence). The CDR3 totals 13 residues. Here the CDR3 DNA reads TGTGCCAGCAGCCAAGGACAGGTCGCTGAAGCTTTCTTT. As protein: CASSQGQVAEAFF.

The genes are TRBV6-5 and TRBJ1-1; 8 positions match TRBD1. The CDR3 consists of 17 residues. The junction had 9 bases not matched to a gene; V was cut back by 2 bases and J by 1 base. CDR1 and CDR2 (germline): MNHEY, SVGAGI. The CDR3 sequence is CASSYLTRDRWNTEAFF. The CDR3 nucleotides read TGTGCCAGCAGTTACCTAACTCGGGACAGGTGGAACACTGAAGCTTTCTTT.

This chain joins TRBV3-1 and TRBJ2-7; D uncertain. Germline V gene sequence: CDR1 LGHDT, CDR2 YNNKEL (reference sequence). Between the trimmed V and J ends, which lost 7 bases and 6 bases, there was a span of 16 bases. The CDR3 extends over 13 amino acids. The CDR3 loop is CASTPDPRREQYF. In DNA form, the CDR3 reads TGTGCCAGCACTCCAGACCCGAGACGCGAGCAGTACTTC.